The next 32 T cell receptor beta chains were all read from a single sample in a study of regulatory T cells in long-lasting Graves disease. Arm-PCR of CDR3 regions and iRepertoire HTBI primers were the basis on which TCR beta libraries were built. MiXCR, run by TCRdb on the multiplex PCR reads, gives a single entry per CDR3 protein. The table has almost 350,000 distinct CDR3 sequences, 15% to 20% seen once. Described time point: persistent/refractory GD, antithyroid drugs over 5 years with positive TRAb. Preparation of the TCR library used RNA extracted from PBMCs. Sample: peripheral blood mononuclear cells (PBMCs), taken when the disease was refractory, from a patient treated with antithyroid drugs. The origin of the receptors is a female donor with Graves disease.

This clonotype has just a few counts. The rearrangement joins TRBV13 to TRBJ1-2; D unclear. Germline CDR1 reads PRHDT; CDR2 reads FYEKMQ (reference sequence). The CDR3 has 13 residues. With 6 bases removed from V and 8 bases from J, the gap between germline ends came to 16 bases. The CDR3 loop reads CASSPTRNQGYTF. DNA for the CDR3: TGTGCCAGCAGTCCCACTAGAAATCAGGGCTACACCTTC.

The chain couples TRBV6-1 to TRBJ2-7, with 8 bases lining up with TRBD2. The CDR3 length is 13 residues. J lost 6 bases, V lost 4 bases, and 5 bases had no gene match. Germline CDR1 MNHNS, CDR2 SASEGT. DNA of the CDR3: TGTGCCAGCAGTGTCTCCGGGACTAGCGAGCAGTACTTC. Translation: CASSVSGTSEQYF.

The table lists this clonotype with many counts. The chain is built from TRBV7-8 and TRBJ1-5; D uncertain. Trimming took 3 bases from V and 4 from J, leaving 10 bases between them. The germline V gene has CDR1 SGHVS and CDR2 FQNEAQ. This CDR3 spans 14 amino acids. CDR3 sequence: CASSLSRKNQPQHF. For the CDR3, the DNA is TGTGCCAGCAGCTTGAGCAGGAAAAATCAGCCCCAGCATTTT.

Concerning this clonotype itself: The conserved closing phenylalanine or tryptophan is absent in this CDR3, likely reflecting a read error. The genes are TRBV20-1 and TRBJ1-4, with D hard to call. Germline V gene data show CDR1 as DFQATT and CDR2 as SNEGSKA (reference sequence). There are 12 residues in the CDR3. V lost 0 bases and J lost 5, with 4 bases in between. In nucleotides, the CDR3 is TGCAGTGCTAGAGAGCGGAATGAAAAACTGTTTTTA. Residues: CSARERNEKLFL.

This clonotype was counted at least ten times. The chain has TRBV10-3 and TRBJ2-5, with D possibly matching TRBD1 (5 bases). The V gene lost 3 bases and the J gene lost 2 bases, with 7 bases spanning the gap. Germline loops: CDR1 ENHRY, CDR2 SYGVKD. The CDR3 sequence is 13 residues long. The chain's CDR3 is CAISDQGQETQYF. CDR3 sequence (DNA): TGTGCCATCAGTGACCAGGGACAAGAGACCCAGTACTTC.

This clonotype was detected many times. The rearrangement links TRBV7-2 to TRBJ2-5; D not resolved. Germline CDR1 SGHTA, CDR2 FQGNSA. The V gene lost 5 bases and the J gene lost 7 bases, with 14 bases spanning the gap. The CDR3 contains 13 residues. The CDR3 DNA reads TGTGCCAGCAGCGTGGGGAAATGGAGGACCCAGTACTTC. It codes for CASSVGKWRTQYF.

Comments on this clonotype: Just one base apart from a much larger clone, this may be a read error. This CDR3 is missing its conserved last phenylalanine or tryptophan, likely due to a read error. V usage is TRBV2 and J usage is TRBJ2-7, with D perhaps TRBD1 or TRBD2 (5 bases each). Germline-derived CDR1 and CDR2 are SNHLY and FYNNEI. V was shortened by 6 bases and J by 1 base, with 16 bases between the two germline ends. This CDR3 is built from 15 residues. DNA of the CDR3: TGTGCCAGCAGCGACCGGGACGCCTTTTCCTACGAGCAGTACCTC. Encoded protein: CASSDRDAFSYEQYL.

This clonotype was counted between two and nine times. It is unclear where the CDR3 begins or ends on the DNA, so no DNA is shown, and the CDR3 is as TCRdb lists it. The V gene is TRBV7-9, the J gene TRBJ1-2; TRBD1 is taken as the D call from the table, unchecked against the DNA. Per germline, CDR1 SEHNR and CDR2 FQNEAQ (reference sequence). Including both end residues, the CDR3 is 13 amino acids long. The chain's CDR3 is CASSFSGPDGYTF.

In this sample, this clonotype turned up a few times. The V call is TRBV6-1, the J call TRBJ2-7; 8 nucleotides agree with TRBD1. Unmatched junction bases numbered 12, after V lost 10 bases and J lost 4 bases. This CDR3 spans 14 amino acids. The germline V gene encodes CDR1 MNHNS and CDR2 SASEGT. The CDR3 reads CATRSGTGVYEQYF. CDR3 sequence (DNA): TGTGCCACCCGTAGTGGGACAGGAGTGTACGAGCAGTACTTC.

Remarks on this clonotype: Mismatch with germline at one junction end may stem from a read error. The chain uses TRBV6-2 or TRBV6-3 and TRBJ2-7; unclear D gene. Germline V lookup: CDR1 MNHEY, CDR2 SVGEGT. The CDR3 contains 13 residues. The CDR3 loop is CAISVGHGDEQYF. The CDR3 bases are TGTGCCATCAGTGTTGGCCATGGGGACGAGCAGTACTTC.

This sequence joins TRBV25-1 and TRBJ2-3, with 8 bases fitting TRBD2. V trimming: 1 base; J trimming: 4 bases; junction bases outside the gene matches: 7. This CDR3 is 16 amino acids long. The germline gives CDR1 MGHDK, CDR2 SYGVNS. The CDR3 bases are TGTGCCAGCAGTGAATGGGTTAGCGGGGTCTCAGATACGCAGTATTTT. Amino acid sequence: CASSEWVSGVSDTQYF.

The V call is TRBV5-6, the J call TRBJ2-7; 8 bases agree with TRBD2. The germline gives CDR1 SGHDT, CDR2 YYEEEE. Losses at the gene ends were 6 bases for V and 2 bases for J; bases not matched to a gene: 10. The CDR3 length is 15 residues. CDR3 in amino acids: CASTLGASGPYEQYF. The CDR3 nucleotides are TGTGCCAGCACCCTAGGGGCTAGCGGGCCCTACGAGCAGTACTTC.

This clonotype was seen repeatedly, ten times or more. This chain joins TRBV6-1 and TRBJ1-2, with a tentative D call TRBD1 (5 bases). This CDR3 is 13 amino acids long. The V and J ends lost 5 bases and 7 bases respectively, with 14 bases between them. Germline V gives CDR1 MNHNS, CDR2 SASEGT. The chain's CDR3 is CASSRDGAGGYTF. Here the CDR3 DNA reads TGTGCCAGCAGTCGGGACGGGGCAGGTGGCTACACCTTC.

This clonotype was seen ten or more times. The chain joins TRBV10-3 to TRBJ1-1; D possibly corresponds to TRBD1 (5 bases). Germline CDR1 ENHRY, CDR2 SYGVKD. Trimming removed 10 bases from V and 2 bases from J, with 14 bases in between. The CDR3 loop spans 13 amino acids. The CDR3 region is CATTLGANTEAFF. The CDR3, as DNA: TGTGCCACAACCCTTGGGGCCAACACTGAAGCTTTCTTT.

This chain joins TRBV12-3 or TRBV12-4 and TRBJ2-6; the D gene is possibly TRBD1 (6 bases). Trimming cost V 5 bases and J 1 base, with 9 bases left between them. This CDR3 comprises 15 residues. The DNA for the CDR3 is TGTGCCAGCAGTGATACAGGGTCTGGGGCCAACGTCCTGACTTTC. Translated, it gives CASSDTGSGANVLTF.

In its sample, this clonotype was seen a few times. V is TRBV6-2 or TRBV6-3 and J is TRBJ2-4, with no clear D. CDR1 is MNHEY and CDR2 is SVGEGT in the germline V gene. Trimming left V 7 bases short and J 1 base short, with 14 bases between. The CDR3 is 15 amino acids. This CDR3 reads CASTANLRAKNIQYF. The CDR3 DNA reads TGTGCCAGCACCGCTAACCTCAGGGCCAAAAACATTCAGTACTTC.

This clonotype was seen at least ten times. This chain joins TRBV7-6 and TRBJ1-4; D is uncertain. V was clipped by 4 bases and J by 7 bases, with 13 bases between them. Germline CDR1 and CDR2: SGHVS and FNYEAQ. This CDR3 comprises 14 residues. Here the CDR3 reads CASSYIGVGEKLFF. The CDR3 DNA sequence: TGTGCCAGCAGCTACATCGGGGTTGGTGAAAAACTGTTTTTT. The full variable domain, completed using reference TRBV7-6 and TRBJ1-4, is GAGVSQSPRYKVTKRGQDVALRCDPISGHVSLYWYRQALGQGPEFLTYFNYEAQQDKSGLPNDRFSAERPEGSISTLTIQRTEQRDSAMYRCASSYIGVGEKLFFGSGTQLSVL.

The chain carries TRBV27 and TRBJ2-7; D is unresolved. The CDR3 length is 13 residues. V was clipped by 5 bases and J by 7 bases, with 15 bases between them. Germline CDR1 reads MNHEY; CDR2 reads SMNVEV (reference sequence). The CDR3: CASSPAEMREQYF. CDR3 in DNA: TGTGCCAGCAGTCCCGCAGAGATGAGGGAGCAGTACTTC.

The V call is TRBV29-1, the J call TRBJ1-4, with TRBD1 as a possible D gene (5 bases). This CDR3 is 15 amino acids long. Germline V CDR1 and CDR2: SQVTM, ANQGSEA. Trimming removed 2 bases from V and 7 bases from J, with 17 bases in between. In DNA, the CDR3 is TGCAGCGTTGAAAATGGGTTCTGGGGGAGTGAAAAACTGTTTTTT. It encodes CSVENGFWGSEKLFF.

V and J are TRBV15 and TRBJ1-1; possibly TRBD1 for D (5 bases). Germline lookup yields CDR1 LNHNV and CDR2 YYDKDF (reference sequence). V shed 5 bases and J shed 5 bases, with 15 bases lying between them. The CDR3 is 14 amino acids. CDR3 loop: CATSPRVSGTEAFF. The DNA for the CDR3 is TGTGCCACCAGCCCCAGGGTCAGTGGGACTGAAGCTTTCTTT.

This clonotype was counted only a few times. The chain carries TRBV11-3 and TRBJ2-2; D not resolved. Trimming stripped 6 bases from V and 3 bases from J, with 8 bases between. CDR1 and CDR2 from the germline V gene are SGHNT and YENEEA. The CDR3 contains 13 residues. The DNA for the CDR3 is TGTGCCAGCAGGTCGGAAGACACCGGGGAGCTGTTTTTT. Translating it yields CASRSEDTGELFF.

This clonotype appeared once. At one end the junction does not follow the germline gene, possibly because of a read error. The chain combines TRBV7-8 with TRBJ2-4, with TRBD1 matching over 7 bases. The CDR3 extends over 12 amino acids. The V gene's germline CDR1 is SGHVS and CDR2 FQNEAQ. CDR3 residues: CASSSRGSPPHF. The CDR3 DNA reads TGTGCCAGCAGCTCCAGGGGGTCCCCCCCGCACTTC.

CDR3 sequence: CASRPPGYGYTF. In DNA, the CDR3 is TGTGCCAGCAGACCGCCGGGCTATGGCTACACCTTC. The V gene is TRBV5-6, the J gene TRBJ1-2; D is unresolved. CDR1 SGHDT and CDR2 YYEEEE come from the germline V gene. CDR3 length equals 12 residues. V lost 5 bases to trimming and J lost 4 bases, with 9 bases between them. Full variable domain (remainder filled in from reference TRBV5-6 and TRBJ1-2): DAGVTQSPTHLIKTRGQQVTLRCSPKSGHDTVSWYQQALGQGPQFIFQYYEEEERQRGNFPDRFSGHQFPNYSSELNVNALLLGDSALYLCASRPPGYGYTFGSGTRLTVV.

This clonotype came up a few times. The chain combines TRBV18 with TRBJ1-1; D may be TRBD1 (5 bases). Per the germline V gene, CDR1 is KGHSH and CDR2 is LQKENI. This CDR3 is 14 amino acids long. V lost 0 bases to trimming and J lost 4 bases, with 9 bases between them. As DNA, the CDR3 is TGTGCCAGCTCACCACCGAGGGGCGCCACTGAAGCTTTCTTT. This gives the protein CASSPPRGATEAFF.

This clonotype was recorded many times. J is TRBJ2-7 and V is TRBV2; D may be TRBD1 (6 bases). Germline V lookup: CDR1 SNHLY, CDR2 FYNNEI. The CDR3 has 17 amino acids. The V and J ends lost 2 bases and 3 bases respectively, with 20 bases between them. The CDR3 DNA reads TGTGCCAGCAGTGAAATATTCGGTTCAGGGGACGGCTACGAGCAGTACTTC. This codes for CASSEIFGSGDGYEQYF.

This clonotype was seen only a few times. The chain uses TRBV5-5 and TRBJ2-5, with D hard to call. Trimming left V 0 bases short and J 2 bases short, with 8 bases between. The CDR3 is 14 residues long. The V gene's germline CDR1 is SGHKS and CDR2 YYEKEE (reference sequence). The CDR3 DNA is TGTGCCAGCAGCTTGGGGGTGTTTCAAGAGACCCAGTACTTC. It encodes CASSLGVFQETQYF.

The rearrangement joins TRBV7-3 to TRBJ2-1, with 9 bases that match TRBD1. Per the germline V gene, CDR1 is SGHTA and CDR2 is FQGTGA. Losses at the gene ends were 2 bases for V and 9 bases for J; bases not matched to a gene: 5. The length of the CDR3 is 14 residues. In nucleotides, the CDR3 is TGTGCCAGCAGCTTAGGAGGGGGACAGGGTGAGCAGTTCTTC. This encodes CASSLGGGQGEQFF.

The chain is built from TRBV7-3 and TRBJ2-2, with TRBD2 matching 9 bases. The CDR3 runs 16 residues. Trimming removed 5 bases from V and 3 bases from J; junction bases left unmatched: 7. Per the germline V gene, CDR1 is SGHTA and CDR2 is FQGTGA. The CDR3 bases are TGTGCCAGCAGCCCGACTAGCGGCTTAGACACCGGGGAGCTGTTTTTT. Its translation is CASSPTSGLDTGELFF.

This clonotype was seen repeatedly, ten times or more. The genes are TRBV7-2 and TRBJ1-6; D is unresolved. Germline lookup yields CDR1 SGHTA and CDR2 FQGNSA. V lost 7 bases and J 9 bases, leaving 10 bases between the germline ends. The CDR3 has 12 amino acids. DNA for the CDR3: TGTGCCAGCAACTCCCCGGTTTCACCCCTCCACTTT. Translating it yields CASNSPVSPLHF.

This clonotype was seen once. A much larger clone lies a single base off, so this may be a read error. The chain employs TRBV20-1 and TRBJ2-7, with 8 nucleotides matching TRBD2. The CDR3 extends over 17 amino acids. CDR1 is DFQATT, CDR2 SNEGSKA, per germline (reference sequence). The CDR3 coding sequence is TGCAGTGCTCCGCCCCCCCTACTAGCGGCGGATCCCTACGGGCAGTACTTC. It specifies CSAPPPLLAADPYGQYF.

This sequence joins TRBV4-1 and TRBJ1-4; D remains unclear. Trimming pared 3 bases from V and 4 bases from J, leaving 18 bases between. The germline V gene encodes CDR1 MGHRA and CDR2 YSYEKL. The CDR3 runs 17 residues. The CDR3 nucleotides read TGCGCCAGCAGCCAGAGGGAAGACGGAGCGTATAATGAAAAACTGTTTTTT. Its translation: CASSQREDGAYNEKLFF.

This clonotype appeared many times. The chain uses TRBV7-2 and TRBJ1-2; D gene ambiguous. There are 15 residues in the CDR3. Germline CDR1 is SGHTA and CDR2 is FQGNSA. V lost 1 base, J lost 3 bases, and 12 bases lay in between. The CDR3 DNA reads TGTGCCAGCAGCTTAGAGCCAGGAGGGTACTATGGCTACACCTTC. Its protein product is CASSLEPGGYYGYTF.